A selection of T cell receptor beta chains follows, all from one sample in a study of cytomegalovirus exposure and HLA in healthy donors. Profiled with immunoSEQ multiplex PCR; TCRdb holds only in-frame clones, not every one. The data show around 140,000 clones, with approximately 10% seen just once and around 7% held by the top ten. Material for sequencing was PBMCs. The receptors derive from a woman aged 40 to 50 in good health and CMV-seropositive. Each CDR3 is given with its conserved first and last residue. Fields, in order: D gene, clone size, J gene, V gene, CDR3 protein, CDR3 DNA. A D gene is named only where the DNA matches it firmly. The listing skips clone size in some rows; elsewhere it reads once, few, many or a size class.

D gene: .; clone size: few; J gene: TRBJ1-3; V gene: TRBV2; CDR3 protein: CASTQDSSGNTIYF; CDR3 DNA: TGTGCCAGCACCCAGGACAGCTCTGGAAACACCATATATTTT
D gene: .; clone size: .; J gene: TRBJ2-5; V gene: TRBV5-1; CDR3 protein: CASSLTSARGQETQYF; CDR3 DNA: TGCGCCAGCAGCTTGACGTCAGCGAGGGGGCAAGAGACCCAGTACTTC
D gene: TRBD1; clone size: few; J gene: TRBJ2-2; V gene: TRBV5-1; CDR3 protein: CATRPPGQLNTGELFF; CDR3 DNA: TGCGCCACCCGTCCTCCGGGACAGCTGAACACCGGGGAGCTGTTTTTT
D gene: .; clone size: .; J gene: TRBJ1-6; V gene: TRBV10-3; CDR3 protein: CAIGPGETTSPLHF; CDR3 DNA: TGTGCCATCGGCCCAGGGGAGACGACTTCACCCCTCCACTTT
D gene: .; clone size: few; J gene: TRBJ2-7; V gene: TRBV5-1; CDR3 protein: CASSLEGVLSYEQYF; CDR3 DNA: TGCGCCAGCAGCTTGGAGGGGGTCCTCTCCTACGAGCAGTACTTC
D gene: .; clone size: few; J gene: TRBJ2-1; V gene: TRBV2; CDR3 protein: CASSEYGGPGNEQFF; CDR3 DNA: TGTGCCAGCAGTGAATACGGAGGGCCTGGTAATGAGCAGTTCTTC
D gene: TRBD2; clone size: .; J gene: TRBJ2-7; V gene: TRBV7-2; CDR3 protein: CASSLGEGLRKGEQYF; CDR3 DNA: TGTGCCAGCAGCTTAGGGGAGGGACTCCGAAAGGGCGAGCAGTACTTC
D gene: TRBD1; clone size: .; J gene: TRBJ2-5; V gene: TRBV9; CDR3 protein: CASTGTGGKETQYF; CDR3 DNA: TGTGCCAGCACCGGTACAGGGGGGAAGGAGACCCAGTACTTC
D gene: TRBD1; clone size: .; J gene: TRBJ1-4; V gene: TRBV19; CDR3 protein: CASRRTGNEKLFF; CDR3 DNA: TGTGCCAGTAGGAGGACAGGGAACGAAAAACTGTTTTTT
D gene: .; clone size: .; J gene: TRBJ2-5; V gene: TRBV7-6; CDR3 protein: CASSLARLEGQETQYF; CDR3 DNA: TGTGCCAGCAGCTTAGCGCGCCTGGAGGGTCAAGAGACCCAGTACTTC
D gene: TRBD1; clone size: .; J gene: TRBJ2-2; V gene: TRBV6-6; CDR3 protein: CASSSWGQGSTGELFF; CDR3 DNA: TGTGCCAGCAGTTCGTGGGGACAGGGTTCAACCGGGGAGCTGTTTTTT
D gene: TRBD1; clone size: .; J gene: TRBJ1-6; V gene: TRBV5-1; CDR3 protein: CASSHRTGTNSPLHF; CDR3 DNA: TGCGCCAGCAGCCACCGGACAGGCACTAATTCACCCCTCCACTTT
D gene: TRBD2; clone size: few; J gene: TRBJ2-5; V gene: TRBV29-1; CDR3 protein: CSVLAGDETQYF; CDR3 DNA: TGCAGCGTCCTAGCGGGGGACGAGACCCAGTACTTC
D gene: .; clone size: .; J gene: TRBJ1-2; V gene: TRBV29-1; CDR3 protein: CSVREGTNYGYTF; CDR3 DNA: TGCAGCGTCCGAGAGGGGACAAACTATGGCTACACCTTC
D gene: TRBD1; clone size: .; J gene: TRBJ1-1; V gene: TRBV6-5; CDR3 protein: CASSRQGASAEAFF; CDR3 DNA: TGTGCCAGCAGTCGACAGGGTGCTTCGGCTGAAGCTTTCTTT
D gene: .; clone size: .; J gene: TRBJ2-1; V gene: TRBV5-1; CDR3 protein: CASSLAMGGPNEQFF; CDR3 DNA: TGCGCCAGCAGCTTGGCCATGGGGGGTCCCAATGAGCAGTTCTTC
D gene: TRBD1; clone size: few; J gene: TRBJ2-7; V gene: TRBV25-1; CDR3 protein: CASSTHTGQGISSYEQYF; CDR3 DNA: TGTGCCAGCAGTACTCATACCGGACAGGGGATAAGTTCCTACGAGCAGTACTTC
D gene: .; clone size: .; J gene: TRBJ2-2; V gene: TRBV29-1; CDR3 protein: CSVERETNTGELFF; CDR3 DNA: TGCAGCGTTGAGCGAGAGACGAACACCGGGGAGCTGTTTTTT
D gene: .; clone size: few; J gene: TRBJ2-5; V gene: TRBV7-6; CDR3 protein: CASSPSGRKTQYF; CDR3 DNA: TGTGCCAGCAGCCCCTCCGGGAGAAAGACCCAGTACTTC
D gene: TRBD1; clone size: few; J gene: TRBJ2-7; V gene: TRBV2; CDR3 protein: CASSTDTARDRGVQQYF; CDR3 DNA: TGTGCCAGCAGTACCGATACTGCCCGGGACAGGGGGGTCCAGCAGTACTTC
D gene: .; clone size: few; J gene: TRBJ2-7; V gene: TRBV5-1; CDR3 protein: CARPCVALAREQYF; CDR3 DNA: TGCGCCAGGCCATGTGTGGCCCTAGCCAGGGAGCAGTACTTC
D gene: .; clone size: few; J gene: TRBJ2-1; V gene: TRBV6-5; CDR3 protein: CASGVTSYEQFF; CDR3 DNA: TGTGCCAGCGGCGTTACTAGCTATGAGCAGTTCTTC
D gene: .; clone size: few; J gene: TRBJ1-2; V gene: TRBV18; CDR3 protein: CASSPTGLDGYTF; CDR3 DNA: TGTGCCAGCTCACCAACAGGGCTTGATGGCTACACCTTC
D gene: TRBD1; clone size: few; J gene: TRBJ1-1; V gene: TRBV10-2; CDR3 protein: CASSSTGANTEAFF; CDR3 DNA: TGCGCCAGCAGTTCAACAGGGGCGAACACTGAAGCTTTCTTT
D gene: .; clone size: once; J gene: TRBJ2-7; V gene: TRBV21-1; CDR3 protein: CARYPGTGSYEQYF; CDR3 DNA: TGTGCCCGATACCCCGGGACAGGATCCTACGAGCAGTACTTC
D gene: .; clone size: .; J gene: TRBJ1-2; V gene: TRBV19; CDR3 protein: CASSTQGYGYGYTF; CDR3 DNA: TGTGCCAGTAGTACACAGGGATACGGCTATGGCTACACCTTC
D gene: .; clone size: few; J gene: TRBJ2-1; V gene: TRBV5-1; CDR3 protein: CASSLHPRDHGSYNEQFF; CDR3 DNA: TGCGCCAGCAGCTTACATCCGCGGGACCACGGCTCCTACAATGAGCAGTTCTTC